A single sample is the source of the 9 T cell receptor beta chains below, sequenced in a study of T cell responses to AZD1222 COVID-19 vaccine. The repertoire was sequenced with immunoSEQ multiplex PCR; TCRdb's copy has only in-frame clones and lacks some. The data show over 100,000 clones, roughly 90% seen once. Sequences were derived from peripheral blood, sampled on day 0 of AZD1222 vaccination. Source of these receptors: an adult in good health.

The rearrangement links TRBV9 to TRBJ2-1; the match to TRBD2 covers 15 bases. Germline CDR1 SGDLS, CDR2 YYNGEE. The ends lost 0 bases at V and 7 bases at J; junction bases unmatched: 2. The CDR3 consists of 16 residues. CDR3 in amino acids: CASSVGGLAGGNEQFF. The CDR3, as DNA: TGTGCCAGCAGCGTAGGGGGACTAGCGGGAGGAAATGAGCAGTTCTTC.

The chain couples TRBV11-2 to TRBJ1-2; D call uncertain. V was shortened by 5 bases and J by 5 bases, with 12 bases between the two germline ends. This CDR3 is built from 13 residues. CDR1 and CDR2 from the germline V gene are SGHAT and FQNNGV. The CDR3 spells CASSVGNLYGYTF. CDR3 bases: TGTGCCAGCAGCGTAGGAAACCTATATGGCTACACCTTC.

This clone appeared a few times. The chain couples TRBV5-1 to TRBJ1-5, with no clear D. V gave up 0 bases and J gave up 7 bases, with 11 bases separating them. The CDR3 loop spans 14 amino acids. The germline V gene encodes CDR1 SGHRS and CDR2 YFSETQ. The CDR3 here is CASSLGEAWQPQHF. CDR3 DNA sequence: TGCGCCAGCAGCTTGGGGGAAGCTTGGCAGCCCCAGCATTTT. Full variable domain (outside the CDR3, taken from reference TRBV5-1 and TRBJ1-5): KAGVTQTPRYLIKTRGQQVTLSCSPISGHRSVSWYQQTPGQGLQFLFEYFSETQRNKGNFPGRFSGRQFSNSRSEMNVSTLELGDSALYLCASSLGEAWQPQHFGDGTRLSIL.

The CDR3 DNA sequence: TGTGCCAGTAGTATGGGCAAGAGCTCCTACAATGAGCAGTTCTTC. Amino acid sequence: CASSMGKSSYNEQFF. This rearrangement joins TRBV19 to TRBJ2-1; no clear D. The CDR3 sequence is 15 residues long. CDR1 and CDR2 from the germline V gene are LNHDA and SQIVND (reference sequence). V shed 3 bases and J shed 0 bases, with 9 bases lying between them.

V usage is TRBV5-1 and J usage is TRBJ2-1, with 10 bases aligning to TRBD2. The CDR3 covers 15 residues. From germline, CDR1 is SGHRS and CDR2 YFSETQ. V lost 5 bases to trimming and J lost 3 bases; unmatched junction nucleotides: 5. CDR3 sequence reads: CASSPGTSDYNEQFF. CDR3 nucleotides: TGCGCCAGCAGTCCCGGGACTAGCGACTACAATGAGCAGTTCTTC.

CDR3 DNA: TGTGCCAGCAGCCCAGAGGCTTATTCCTACGAGCAGTACTTC. Encoded protein: CASSPEAYSYEQYF. The chain couples TRBV11-2 to TRBJ2-7, with D unresolved. The V end was cut by 5 bases, the J end by 1 base, with 12 bases between. The CDR3 has 14 amino acids. Germline CDR1 reads SGHAT; CDR2 reads FQNNGV.

J is TRBJ2-1 and V is TRBV6-2 or TRBV6-3; the D gene is possibly TRBD2 (6 bases). Germline CDR1 and CDR2: MNHEY and SVGEGT. The CDR3 has 14 amino acids. With 6 bases removed from V and 0 bases from J, the gap between germline ends came to 9 bases. The CDR3 DNA sequence: TGTGCCAGCAGCGGCGGGGCCTCCTACAATGAGCAGTTCTTC. Its protein is CASSGGASYNEQFF.

This chain uses TRBV6-1 with TRBJ1-2; D call uncertain. The ends were cut back, 2 bases at V and 5 bases at J, with 6 bases in the middle. Germline-derived CDR1 and CDR2 are MNHNS and SASEGT. This CDR3 has 12 residues. CDR3 in DNA: TGTGCCAGCAGTGAACGGCTTTATGGCTACACCTTC. As protein: CASSERLYGYTF.

This rearrangement joins TRBV6-5 to TRBJ1-5; 8 bases align to TRBD1. Per the germline V gene, CDR1 is MNHEY and CDR2 is SVGAGI. J lost 1 base, V lost 11 bases, and 4 bases had no gene match. CDR3 size: 13 residues. In DNA form, the CDR3 reads TGTGCCGGACAGGGACTAAGCAATCAGCCCCAGCATTTT. The encoded protein is CAGQGLSNQPQHF.